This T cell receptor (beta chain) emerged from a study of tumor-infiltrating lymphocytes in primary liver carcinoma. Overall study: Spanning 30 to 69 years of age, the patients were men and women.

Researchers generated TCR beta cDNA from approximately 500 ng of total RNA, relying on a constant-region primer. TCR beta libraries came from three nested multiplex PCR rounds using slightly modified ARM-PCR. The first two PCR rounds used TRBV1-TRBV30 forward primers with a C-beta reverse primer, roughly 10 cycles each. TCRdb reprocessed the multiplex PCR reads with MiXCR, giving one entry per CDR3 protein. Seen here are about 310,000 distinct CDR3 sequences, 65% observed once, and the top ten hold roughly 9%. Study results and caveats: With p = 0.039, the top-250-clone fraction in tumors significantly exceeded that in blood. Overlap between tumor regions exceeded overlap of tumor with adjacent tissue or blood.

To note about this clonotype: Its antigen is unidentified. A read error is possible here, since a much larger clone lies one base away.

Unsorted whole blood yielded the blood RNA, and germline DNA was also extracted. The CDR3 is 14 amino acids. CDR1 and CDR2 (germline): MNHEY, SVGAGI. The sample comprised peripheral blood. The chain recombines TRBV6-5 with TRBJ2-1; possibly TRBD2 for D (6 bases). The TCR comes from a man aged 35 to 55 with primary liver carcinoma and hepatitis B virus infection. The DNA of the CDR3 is TGTGCGACCTTCCGGGACTTGCTTATCAATGAGCAGTTCTTC. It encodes CATFRDLLINEQFF.